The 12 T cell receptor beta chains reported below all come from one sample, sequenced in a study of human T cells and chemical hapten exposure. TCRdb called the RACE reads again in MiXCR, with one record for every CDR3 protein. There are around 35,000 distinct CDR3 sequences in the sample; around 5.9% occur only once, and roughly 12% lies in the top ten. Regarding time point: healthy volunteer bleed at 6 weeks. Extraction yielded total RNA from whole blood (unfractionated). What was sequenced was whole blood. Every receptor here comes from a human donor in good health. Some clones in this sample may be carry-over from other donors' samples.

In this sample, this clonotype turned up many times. The CDR3, as DNA: TGCAGCGTTGATGGGGGGATAGGAACAGAGACCCAGTACTTC. Its protein is CSVDGGIGTETQYF. The chain combines TRBV29-1 with TRBJ2-5; possible D gene TRBD2, 6 bases. Germline CDR1 and CDR2: SQVTM and ANQGSEA. This CDR3 is built from 14 residues. Trimming stripped 3 bases from V and 4 bases from J, with 15 bases between.

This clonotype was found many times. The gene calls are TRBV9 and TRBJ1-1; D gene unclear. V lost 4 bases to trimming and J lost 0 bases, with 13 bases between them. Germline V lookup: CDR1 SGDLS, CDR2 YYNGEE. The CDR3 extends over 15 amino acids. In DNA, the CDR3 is TGTGCCAGCAGCCCGCCTTTGGTGATGAACACTGAAGCTTTCTTT. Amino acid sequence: CASSPPLVMNTEAFF.

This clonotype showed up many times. This CDR3 reads CASRGQNSPLHF. The CDR3 bases are TGTGCCAGCAGAGGACAGAATTCACCCCTCCACTTT. The V and J genes are TRBV12-3 or TRBV12-4 and TRBJ1-6, with D possibly TRBD1 on 6 matching bases. Between the trimmed V and J ends, which lost 6 bases and 7 bases, there was a span of 7 bases. The CDR3 is 12 residues long.

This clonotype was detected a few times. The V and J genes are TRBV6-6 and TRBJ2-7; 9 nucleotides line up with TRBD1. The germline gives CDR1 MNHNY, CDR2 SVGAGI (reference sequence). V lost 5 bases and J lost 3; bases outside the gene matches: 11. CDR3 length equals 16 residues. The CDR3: CASSVSRDRVNYEQYF. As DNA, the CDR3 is TGTGCCAGCAGTGTAAGCCGGGACAGGGTTAACTACGAGCAGTACTTC.

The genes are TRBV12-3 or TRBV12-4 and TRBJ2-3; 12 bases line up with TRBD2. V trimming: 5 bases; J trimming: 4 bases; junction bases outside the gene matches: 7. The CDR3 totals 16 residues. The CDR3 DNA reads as TGTGCCAGCAGTCCCACGACTAGCGGGAGCGCAGATACGCAGTATTTT. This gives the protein CASSPTTSGSADTQYF.

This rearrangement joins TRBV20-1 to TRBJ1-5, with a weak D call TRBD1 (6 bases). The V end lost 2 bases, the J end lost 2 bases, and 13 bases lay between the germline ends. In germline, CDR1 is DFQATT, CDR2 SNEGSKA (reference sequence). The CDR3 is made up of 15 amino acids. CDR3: CSARTGGRGNQPQHF. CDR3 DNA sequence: TGCAGTGCTAGAACGGGGGGCAGGGGCAATCAGCCCCAGCATTTT.

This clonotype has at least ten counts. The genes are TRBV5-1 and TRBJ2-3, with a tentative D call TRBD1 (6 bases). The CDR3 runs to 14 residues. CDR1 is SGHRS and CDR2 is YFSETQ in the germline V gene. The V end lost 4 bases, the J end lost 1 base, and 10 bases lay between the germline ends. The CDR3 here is CASSREGGTDTQYF. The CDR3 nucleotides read TGCGCCAGCAGCCGAGAGGGGGGCACAGATACGCAGTATTTT.

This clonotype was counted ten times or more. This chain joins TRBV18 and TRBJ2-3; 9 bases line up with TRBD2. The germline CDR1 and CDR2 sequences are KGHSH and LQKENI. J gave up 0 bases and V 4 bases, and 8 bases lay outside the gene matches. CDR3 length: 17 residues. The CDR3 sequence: CASSLDASGMSTDTQYF. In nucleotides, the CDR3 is TGTGCCAGCTCACTAGATGCTAGCGGGATGAGCACAGATACGCAGTATTTT.

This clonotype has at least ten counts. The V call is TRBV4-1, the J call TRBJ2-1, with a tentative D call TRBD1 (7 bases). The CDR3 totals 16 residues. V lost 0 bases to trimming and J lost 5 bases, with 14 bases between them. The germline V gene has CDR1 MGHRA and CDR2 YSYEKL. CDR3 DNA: TGCGCCAGCAGCCAAGATTGGGGCAGGGGGGACAATGAGCAGTTCTTC. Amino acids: CASSQDWGRGDNEQFF.

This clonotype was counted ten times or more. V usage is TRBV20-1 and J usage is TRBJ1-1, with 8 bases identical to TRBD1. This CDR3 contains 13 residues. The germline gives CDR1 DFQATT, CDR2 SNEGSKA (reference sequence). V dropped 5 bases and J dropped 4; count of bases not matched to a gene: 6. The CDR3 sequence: CSAGGQAGTEAFF. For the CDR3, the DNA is TGCAGTGCTGGGGGACAGGCTGGCACTGAAGCTTTCTTT.

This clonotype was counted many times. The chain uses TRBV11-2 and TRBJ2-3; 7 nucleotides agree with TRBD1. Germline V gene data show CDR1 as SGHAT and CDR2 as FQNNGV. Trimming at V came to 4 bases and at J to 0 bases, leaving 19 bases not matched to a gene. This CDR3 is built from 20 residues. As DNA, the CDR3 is TGTGCCAGCAGCTCTAATGCCGGGACAGCCCAACGCCTTAGCACAGATACGCAGTATTTT. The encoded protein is CASSSNAGTAQRLSTDTQYF.

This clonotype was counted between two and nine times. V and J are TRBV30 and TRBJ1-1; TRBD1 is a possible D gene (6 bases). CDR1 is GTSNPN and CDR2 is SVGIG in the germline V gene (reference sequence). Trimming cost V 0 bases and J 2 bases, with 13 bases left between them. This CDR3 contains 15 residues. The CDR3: CAWSVLRTVNTEAFF. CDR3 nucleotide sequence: TGTGCCTGGAGTGTACTACGGACAGTAAACACTGAAGCTTTCTTT.